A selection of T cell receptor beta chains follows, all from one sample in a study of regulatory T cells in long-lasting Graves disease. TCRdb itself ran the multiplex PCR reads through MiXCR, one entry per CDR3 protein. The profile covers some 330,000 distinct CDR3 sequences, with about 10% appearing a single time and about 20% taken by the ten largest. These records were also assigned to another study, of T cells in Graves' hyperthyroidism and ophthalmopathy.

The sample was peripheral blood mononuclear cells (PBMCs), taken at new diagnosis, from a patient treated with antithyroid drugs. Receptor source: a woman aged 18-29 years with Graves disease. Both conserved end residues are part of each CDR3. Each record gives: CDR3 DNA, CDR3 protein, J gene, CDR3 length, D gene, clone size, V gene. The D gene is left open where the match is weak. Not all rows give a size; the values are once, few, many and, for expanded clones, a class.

CDR3 DNA: TGCAGTGCTAGAGATTATGGGACTAGCGAAACGAAGTTCACAGATACGCAGTATTTT; CDR3 protein: CSARDYGTSETKFTDTQYF; J gene: TRBJ2-3; CDR3 length: 19; D gene: TRBD2; clone size: many; V gene: TRBV20-1
CDR3 DNA: TGTGCCAGCAGTTCCCTACAGGGGGCAGTTACGCAGTATTTT; CDR3 protein: CASSSLQGAVTQYF; J gene: TRBJ2-3; CDR3 length: 14; D gene: TRBD1; clone size: many; V gene: TRBV28
CDR3 DNA: TGTGCCAGCAGCGAATTCGGGACATCCCAATATGGCTACACCTTC; CDR3 protein: CASSEFGTSQYGYTF; J gene: TRBJ1-2; CDR3 length: 15; D gene: NA; clone size: many; V gene: TRBV9
CDR3 DNA: TGTGCCAGCAGTGAGTTCGGGTACGGTGGAAACACCATATATTTT; CDR3 protein: CASSEFGYGGNTIYF; J gene: TRBJ1-3; CDR3 length: 15; D gene: NA; clone size: many; V gene: TRBV6-1
CDR3 DNA: TGTGCCAGTAGTGCCAGGGGGGACACTGAAGCTTTCTTT; CDR3 protein: CASSARGDTEAFF; J gene: TRBJ1-1; CDR3 length: 13; D gene: TRBD1; clone size: few; V gene: TRBV19
CDR3 DNA: TGTGCCACCAGTGAGCGCAATACAGGGTTCAATCAGCCCCAGCATTTT; CDR3 protein: CATSERNTGFNQPQHF; J gene: TRBJ1-5; CDR3 length: 16; D gene: NA; clone size: many; V gene: TRBV24-1
CDR3 DNA: TGTGCCAGCTCACCCGGGACAGGTTACGAGCAGTACTTC; CDR3 protein: CASSPGTGYEQYF; J gene: TRBJ2-7; CDR3 length: 13; D gene: TRBD1; clone size: many; V gene: TRBV18
CDR3 DNA: TGTGCCAGCAGCCCATCTGGGACGCCCAACACAGATACGCAGTATTTT; CDR3 protein: CASSPSGTPNTDTQYF; J gene: TRBJ2-3; CDR3 length: 16; D gene: NA; clone size: many; V gene: TRBV7-9
CDR3 DNA: TGCAGTGCCCTACTACGGGTTTACAATGAGCAGTTCTTC; CDR3 protein: CSALLRVYNEQFF; J gene: TRBJ2-1; CDR3 length: 13; D gene: NA; clone size: NA; V gene: TRBV20-1
CDR3 DNA: TGTGCCAGCAGTTACTTCCTAGCGGGAGGATCTGAAGAGACCCAGTACTTC; CDR3 protein: CASSYFLAGGSEETQYF; J gene: TRBJ2-5; CDR3 length: 17; D gene: TRBD2; clone size: many; V gene: TRBV6-2/TRBV6-3
CDR3 DNA: TGTGCCAGCATCACAACCCCTCCGCAGGCCCTATTAGCTAACTATGGCTACACCTTC; CDR3 protein: CASITTPPQALLANYGYTF; J gene: TRBJ1-2; CDR3 length: 19; D gene: NA; clone size: many; V gene: TRBV12-3/TRBV12-4
CDR3 DNA: TGTGCCATCAAAACTAGCGGGGAATACAATGAGCAGTTCTTC; CDR3 protein: CAIKTSGEYNEQFF; J gene: TRBJ2-1; CDR3 length: 14; D gene: TRBD2; clone size: NA; V gene: TRBV10-3
CDR3 DNA: TGCAGTGCGAACCCGGGACAGGGTTACGAGCAGTACTTC; CDR3 protein: CSANPGQGYEQYF; J gene: TRBJ2-7; CDR3 length: 13; D gene: TRBD1; clone size: many; V gene: TRBV20-1
CDR3 DNA: TGTGCCAGTAGTATAGTCGACAGCTCGTGGTCCGAGCAGTACTTC; CDR3 protein: CASSIVDSSWSEQYF; J gene: TRBJ2-7; CDR3 length: 15; D gene: NA; clone size: many; V gene: TRBV19
CDR3 DNA: TGTGCCAGCAGAGGACTAGCAGGATCCGGGGAGCTGTTTTTT; CDR3 protein: CASRGLAGSGELFF; J gene: TRBJ2-2; CDR3 length: 14; D gene: TRBD2; clone size: many; V gene: TRBV7-9
CDR3 DNA: TGTGCCAGCAGCTCCGGGACAGGAGATTACAATGAGCAGTTCTTC; CDR3 protein: CASSSGTGDYNEQFF; J gene: TRBJ2-1; CDR3 length: 15; D gene: TRBD1; clone size: many; V gene: TRBV11-1
CDR3 DNA: TGTGCCAGCAGCCCCCCCAGGGGGGGCGTCACCGGGGAGCTGTTTTTT; CDR3 protein: CASSPPRGGVTGELFF; J gene: TRBJ2-2; CDR3 length: 16; D gene: NA; clone size: NA; V gene: TRBV7-3
CDR3 DNA: TGTGCCAGCAGTCTACGGTTTACTGAAGCTTTCTTT; CDR3 protein: CASSLRFTEAFF; J gene: TRBJ1-1; CDR3 length: 12; D gene: NA; clone size: NA; V gene: TRBV6-1
CDR3 DNA: TGTGCCAGCAGTCCAGACGGACGGTTGAACACTGAAGCTTTCTTT; CDR3 protein: CASSPDGRLNTEAFF; J gene: TRBJ1-1; CDR3 length: 15; D gene: NA; clone size: many; V gene: TRBV12-3/TRBV12-4
CDR3 DNA: TGTGCCAGCAGTTACTCGGGACACATAAGAGATACGCAGTATTTT; CDR3 protein: CASSYSGHIRDTQYF; J gene: TRBJ2-3; CDR3 length: 15; D gene: NA; clone size: many; V gene: TRBV6-2/TRBV6-3
CDR3 DNA: TGTGCCAGCAGTTTACGTTGGACGGGGACAGGGCCTCAAGGGGTGGATACGCAGTATTTT; CDR3 protein: CASSLRWTGTGPQGVDTQYF; J gene: TRBJ2-3; CDR3 length: 20; D gene: TRBD1; clone size: many; V gene: TRBV12-3/TRBV12-4
CDR3 DNA: TGTGCCAGCAGCTTAGCGTTAGGGCTAGCGGGGGGGCTAGCCAAAAACATTCAGTACTTC; CDR3 protein: CASSLALGLAGGLAKNIQYF; J gene: TRBJ2-4; CDR3 length: 20; D gene: TRBD2; clone size: many; V gene: TRBV7-9
CDR3 DNA: TGTGCCAGCAGCTCCTGGAACACTGAAGCTTTCTTT; CDR3 protein: CASSSWNTEAFF; J gene: TRBJ1-1; CDR3 length: 12; D gene: NA; clone size: many; V gene: TRBV7-9
CDR3 DNA: TGTGCCACCAGCAGGGACGGGTCCTACTCTGGAAACACCATATATTTT; CDR3 protein: CATSRDGSYSGNTIYF; J gene: TRBJ1-3; CDR3 length: 16; D gene: NA; clone size: few; V gene: TRBV15
CDR3 DNA: TGTGCTAGTGGTTTGGTACTGTCGGGGGCAAGCGATCAGCCCCAGCATTTT; CDR3 protein: CASGLVLSGASDQPQHF; J gene: TRBJ1-5; CDR3 length: 17; D gene: NA; clone size: many; V gene: TRBV12-5
CDR3 DNA: TGTGCCAGTAGTGGATTCCGGGGGTACGAGCAGTACTTC; CDR3 protein: CASSGFRGYEQYF; J gene: TRBJ2-7; CDR3 length: 13; D gene: NA; clone size: many; V gene: TRBV19
CDR3 DNA: TGTGCCAGCAGTTACTCGCCATCGGTAGCGGGGGGGTACCAAGAGACCCAGTACTTC; CDR3 protein: CASSYSPSVAGGYQETQYF; J gene: TRBJ2-5; CDR3 length: 19; D gene: TRBD2; clone size: few; V gene: TRBV6-5
CDR3 DNA: TGCAGTGTCGGTAAATGGGGCAGGGGCAATCAGCCCCAGCATTTT; CDR3 protein: CSVGKWGRGNQPQHF; J gene: TRBJ1-5; CDR3 length: 15; D gene: NA; clone size: many; V gene: TRBV20-1
CDR3 DNA: TGTGCCAGCAGCTTAAGGAGTGAAGCTTTCTTT; CDR3 protein: CASSLRSEAFF; J gene: TRBJ1-1; CDR3 length: 11; D gene: NA; clone size: few; V gene: TRBV7-2
CDR3 DNA: TGTGCCAGCAGTTTGTTCAGGCAGGGGGTAAACCCCTATGGCTACACCTTC; CDR3 protein: CASSLFRQGVNPYGYTF; J gene: TRBJ1-2; CDR3 length: 17; D gene: TRBD1; clone size: many; V gene: TRBV27
CDR3 DNA: TGTGCCAGCAGCTTGCAGGGTCAAGAGACCCAGTACTTC; CDR3 protein: CASSLQGQETQYF; J gene: TRBJ2-5; CDR3 length: 13; D gene: NA; clone size: many; V gene: TRBV7-2
CDR3 DNA: TGTGCCAGCAGCCTCCTGACAGGGAGGCCCTACAATGAGCAGTTCTTC; CDR3 protein: CASSLLTGRPYNEQFF; J gene: TRBJ2-1; CDR3 length: 16; D gene: NA; clone size: many; V gene: TRBV12-3/TRBV12-4
CDR3 DNA: TGCGCCAGCACAGGACAGGGATTCCCAGATACGCAGTATTTT; CDR3 protein: CASTGQGFPDTQYF; J gene: TRBJ2-3; CDR3 length: 14; D gene: TRBD1; clone size: many; V gene: TRBV10-2
CDR3 DNA: TGTGCCAGTGGCGAGGGCGCGACAGATACGCAGTATTTT; CDR3 protein: CASGEGATDTQYF; J gene: TRBJ2-3; CDR3 length: 13; D gene: NA; clone size: few; V gene: TRBV19
CDR3 DNA: TGTGCCAGCAGCTTAGGTTTGCATCACCAAGAGACCCAGTACTTC; CDR3 protein: CASSLGLHHQETQYF; J gene: TRBJ2-5; CDR3 length: 15; D gene: NA; clone size: NA; V gene: TRBV11-2
CDR3 DNA: TGCAGCGTTGAGAGTGCGGGTGGCTACACCTTC; CDR3 protein: CSVESAGGYTF; J gene: TRBJ1-2; CDR3 length: 11; D gene: NA; clone size: many; V gene: TRBV29-1
CDR3 DNA: TGTGCCAGCGGATTCGCAGGGGGCGCGAATCAGCCCCAGCATTTT; CDR3 protein: CASGFAGGANQPQHF; J gene: TRBJ1-5; CDR3 length: 15; D gene: TRBD1; clone size: NA; V gene: TRBV27
CDR3 DNA: TGTGCCAGCAGCGTGAGGGCGCGGAGACTCAAGGTGGATGAGCAGTTCTTC; CDR3 protein: CASSVRARRLKVDEQFF; J gene: TRBJ2-1; CDR3 length: 17; D gene: NA; clone size: NA; V gene: TRBV9
CDR3 DNA: TGTGCCAGCTCAGCAGGGGCGGATAGCAATCAGCCCCAGCATTTT; CDR3 protein: CASSAGADSNQPQHF; J gene: TRBJ1-5; CDR3 length: 15; D gene: NA; clone size: many; V gene: TRBV18
CDR3 DNA: TGTGCCAGCAGTTTTATCCCTAACTATGGCTACACCTTC; CDR3 protein: CASSFIPNYGYTF; J gene: TRBJ1-2; CDR3 length: 13; D gene: NA; clone size: many; V gene: TRBV28
CDR3 DNA: TGCGCCAGCAGCCAAGATAGGCAGGCGGTTTACAATGAGCAGTTCTTC; CDR3 protein: CASSQDRQAVYNEQFF; J gene: TRBJ2-1; CDR3 length: 16; D gene: NA; clone size: NA; V gene: TRBV4-3
CDR3 DNA: TGTGCCAGCTCACCAAGAATGTTCGCGGAGTACTTGGCGGGATACGAGCAGTACTTC; CDR3 protein: CASSPRMFAEYLAGYEQYF; J gene: TRBJ2-7; CDR3 length: 19; D gene: NA; clone size: few; V gene: TRBV18
CDR3 DNA: TGTGCCAGCAGCCCGTTCGTCAGGCCCTACGAGCAGTACTTC; CDR3 protein: CASSPFVRPYEQYF; J gene: TRBJ2-7; CDR3 length: 14; D gene: NA; clone size: many; V gene: TRBV11-1
CDR3 DNA: TGTGCCATCAGAGAAGCCACTAGCGGGAGTAGTTGGACAGATACGCAGTATTTT; CDR3 protein: CAIREATSGSSWTDTQYF; J gene: TRBJ2-3; CDR3 length: 18; D gene: TRBD2; clone size: few; V gene: TRBV10-3
CDR3 DNA: TGTGCCAGCAGTTTCGGGCTAGGAATTAATGAGCAGTTCTTC; CDR3 protein: CASSFGLGINEQFF; J gene: TRBJ2-1; CDR3 length: 14; D gene: NA; clone size: NA; V gene: TRBV27
CDR3 DNA: TGTGCCAGTAAGTCGCCCGGGCGCGGATACAATCAGCCCCAGCATTTT; CDR3 protein: CASKSPGRGYNQPQHF; J gene: TRBJ1-5; CDR3 length: 16; D gene: NA; clone size: many; V gene: TRBV19
CDR3 DNA: TGTGCCTGGAGTTCTGCAGGGGGCGGTGGATATGGCTACACCTTC; CDR3 protein: CAWSSAGGGGYGYTF; J gene: TRBJ1-2; CDR3 length: 15; D gene: TRBD1; clone size: many; V gene: TRBV30
CDR3 DNA: TGTGCCAGCAGTGAACACGCCAGTTCCACTGAAGCTTTCTTT; CDR3 protein: CASSEHASSTEAFF; J gene: TRBJ1-1; CDR3 length: 14; D gene: NA; clone size: many; V gene: TRBV12-3/TRBV12-4